Reported below is one TCR beta chain. Its antigen is as yet unknown. Before the COVID-19 pandemic, during about 2011-2018, CD4+ T cells were taken from unexposed donors. The CDR3 runs 15 residues. Germline CDR1 is LGHNA and CDR2 is YSLEER. V lost 0 bases and J 8 bases, leaving 14 bases between the germline ends. This entry comes from a study of CD4 T cells in relation to SARS-CoV-2 and coronaviruses. Findings and limits, study-wide: No crossreactivity against non-spike viral proteins was tested here. Samples before the pandemic and after infection were not matched within any donor. Memory recall responses, not primary responses primed in culture, are what the assay detects.

Naive and memory CD4+ T cell DNA was deep-sequenced without culture. The method was immunoSEQ multiplex PCR; TCRdb's version includes in-frame clones alone and lacks a portion of them. The repertoire holds 60,000 to 85,000 clones, with over 85% as singletons. The specimen was naive CD4+ T cells from PBMCs. Subset reported: naive CD4+ T cells isolated by negative enrichment. The receptor's source is a human donor in good health. The chain joins TRBV4-3 to TRBJ2-1; maybe TRBD2 (6 bases). CDR3 DNA: TGCGCCAGCAGCCAAGATCACCTAGCGAGGGATGAGCAGTTCTTC. Its translation: CASSQDHLARDEQFF.